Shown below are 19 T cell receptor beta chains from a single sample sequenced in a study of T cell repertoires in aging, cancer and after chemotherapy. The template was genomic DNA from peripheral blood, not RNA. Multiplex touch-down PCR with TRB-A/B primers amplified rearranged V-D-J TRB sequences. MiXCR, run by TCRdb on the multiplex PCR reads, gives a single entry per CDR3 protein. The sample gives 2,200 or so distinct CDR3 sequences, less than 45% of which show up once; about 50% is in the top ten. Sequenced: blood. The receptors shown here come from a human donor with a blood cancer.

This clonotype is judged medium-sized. CDR3 loop: CAWSYSGDSGANVLTF. The CDR3 DNA sequence: TGTGCCTGGAGTTACTCCGGGGACTCTGGGGCCAACGTCCTGACTTTC. The chain carries TRBV30 and TRBJ2-6, with D tentatively TRBD2 (5 bases). Looked up from germline, CDR1 is GTSNPN and CDR2 is SVGIG (reference sequence). Trimming left V 2 bases short and J 0 bases short, with 11 bases between. The CDR3 is 16 amino acids.

The CDR3 loop is CASTPKDRGFSPLHF. The CDR3 DNA is TGTGCCAGCACCCCCAAGGACAGGGGTTTTTCACCCCTCCACTTT. The chain is built from TRBV6-5 and TRBJ1-6, with 9 bases that match TRBD1. Per germline, CDR1 MNHEY and CDR2 SVGAGI. CDR3 length equals 15 residues. Trimming cost V 7 bases and J 9 bases; bases outside gene matches: 10.

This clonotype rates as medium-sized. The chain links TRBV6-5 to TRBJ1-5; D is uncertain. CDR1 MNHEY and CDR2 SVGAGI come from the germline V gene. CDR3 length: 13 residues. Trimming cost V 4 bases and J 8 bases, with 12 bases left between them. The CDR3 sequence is CASSSRGAEPQHF. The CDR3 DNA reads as TGTGCCAGCAGTTCACGCGGAGCTGAGCCCCAGCATTTT.

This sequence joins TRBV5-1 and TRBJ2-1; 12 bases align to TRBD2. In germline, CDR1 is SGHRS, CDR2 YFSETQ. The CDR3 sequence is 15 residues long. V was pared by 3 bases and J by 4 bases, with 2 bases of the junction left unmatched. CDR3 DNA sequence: TGCGCCAGCAGCTCTGGACTAGCGGGGTACAATGAGCAGTTCTTC. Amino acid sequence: CASSSGLAGYNEQFF. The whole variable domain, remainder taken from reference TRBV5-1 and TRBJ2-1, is KAGVTQTPRYLIKTRGQQVTLSCSPISGHRSVSWYQQTPGQGLQFLFEYFSETQRNKGNFPGRFSGRQFSNSRSEMNVSTLELGDSALYLCASSSGLAGYNEQFFGPGTRLTVL.

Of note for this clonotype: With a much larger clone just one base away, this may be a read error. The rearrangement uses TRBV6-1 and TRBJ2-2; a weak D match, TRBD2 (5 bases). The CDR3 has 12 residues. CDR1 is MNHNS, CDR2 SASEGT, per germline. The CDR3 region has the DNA TGTCCCAGCAGCCGAACCGGCAGGAGGATGTTTTTT. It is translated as CPSSRTGRRMFF.

The CDR3 loop is CSARGTSGGIGELFF. CDR3 DNA: TGCAGTGCTAGAGGGACTAGCGGGGGGATCGGGGAGCTGTTTTTT. The chain joins TRBV20-1 to TRBJ2-2; 14 nucleotides align to TRBD2. This CDR3 has 15 residues. CDR1 is DFQATT and CDR2 is SNEGSKA in the germline V gene (reference sequence). V was clipped by 1 base and J by 7 bases; unmatched bases: 2.

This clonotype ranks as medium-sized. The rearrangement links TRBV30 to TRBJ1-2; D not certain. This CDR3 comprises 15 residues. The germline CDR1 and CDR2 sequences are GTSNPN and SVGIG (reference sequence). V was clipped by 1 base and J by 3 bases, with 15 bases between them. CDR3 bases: TGTGCCTGGAGTGCGGAGGGTGAGGATTACTATGGCTACACCTTC. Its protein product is CAWSAEGEDYYGYTF.

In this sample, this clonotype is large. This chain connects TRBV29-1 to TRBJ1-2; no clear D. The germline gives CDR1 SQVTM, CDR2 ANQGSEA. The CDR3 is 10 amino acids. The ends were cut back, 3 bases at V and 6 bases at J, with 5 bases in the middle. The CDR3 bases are TGCAGCGTTGACCAAAATGGCTACACCTTC. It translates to CSVDQNGYTF.

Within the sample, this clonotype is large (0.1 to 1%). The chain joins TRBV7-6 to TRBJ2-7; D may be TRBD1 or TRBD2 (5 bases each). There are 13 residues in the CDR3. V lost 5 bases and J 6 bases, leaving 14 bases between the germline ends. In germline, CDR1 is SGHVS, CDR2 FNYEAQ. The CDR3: CASSGEEDTEQYF. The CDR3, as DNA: TGTGCCAGCAGCGGAGAGGAGGACACCGAGCAGTACTTC.

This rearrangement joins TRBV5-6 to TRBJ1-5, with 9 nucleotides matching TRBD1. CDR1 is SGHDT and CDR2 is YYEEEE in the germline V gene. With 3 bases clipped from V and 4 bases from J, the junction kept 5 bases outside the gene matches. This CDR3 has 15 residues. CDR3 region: CASSSGQGWNQPQHF. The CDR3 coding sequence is TGTGCCAGCAGCTCCGGACAGGGGTGGAATCAGCCCCAGCATTTT. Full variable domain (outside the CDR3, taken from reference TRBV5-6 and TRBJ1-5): DAGVTQSPTHLIKTRGQQVTLRCSPKSGHDTVSWYQQALGQGPQFIFQYYEEEERQRGNFPDRFSGHQFPNYSSELNVNALLLGDSALYLCASSSGQGWNQPQHFGDGTRLSIL.

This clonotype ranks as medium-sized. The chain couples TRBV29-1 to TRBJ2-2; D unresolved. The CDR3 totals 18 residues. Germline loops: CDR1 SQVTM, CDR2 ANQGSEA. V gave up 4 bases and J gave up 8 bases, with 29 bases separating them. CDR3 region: CSVGHGFLTVVRWGELFF. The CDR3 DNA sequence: TGCAGCGTTGGGCACGGCTTTCTGACCGTCGTAAGATGGGGGGAGCTGTTTTTT.

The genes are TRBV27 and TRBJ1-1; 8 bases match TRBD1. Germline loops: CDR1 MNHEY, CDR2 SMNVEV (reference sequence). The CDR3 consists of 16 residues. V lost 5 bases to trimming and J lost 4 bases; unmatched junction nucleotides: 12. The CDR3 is CASSTLGTGLLTEAFF. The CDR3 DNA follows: TGTGCCAGCAGTACCCTCGGGACAGGACTGCTCACTGAAGCTTTCTTT.

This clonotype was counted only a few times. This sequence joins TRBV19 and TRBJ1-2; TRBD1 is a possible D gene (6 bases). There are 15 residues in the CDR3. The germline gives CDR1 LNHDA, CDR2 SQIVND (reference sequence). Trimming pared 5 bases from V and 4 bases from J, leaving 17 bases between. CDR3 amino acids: CASSSGRGGGYGYTF. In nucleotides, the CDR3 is TGTGCCAGTAGTTCCGGTAGGGGGGGCGGCTATGGCTACACCTTC.

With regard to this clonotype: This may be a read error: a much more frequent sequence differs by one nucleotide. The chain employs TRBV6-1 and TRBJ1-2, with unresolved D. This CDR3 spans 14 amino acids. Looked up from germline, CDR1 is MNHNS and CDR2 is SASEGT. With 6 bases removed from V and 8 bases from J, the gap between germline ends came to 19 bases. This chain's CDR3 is CASSRWTRVIGYTF. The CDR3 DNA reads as TGTGCCAGCAGCAGGTGGACCCGAGTTATAGGCTACACCTTC.

DNA of the CDR3: TGTGCCAGTAGGCCGGGACTAGCGGGGGCCCCCCGGTACGAGCAGTACGTC. It encodes CASRPGLAGAPRYEQYV. The chain is built from TRBV19 and TRBJ2-7; TRBD2 agrees at 14 bases. The CDR3 contains 17 residues. The germline gives CDR1 LNHDA, CDR2 SQIVND (reference sequence). Trimming took 6 bases from V and 4 from J; bases not matched to a gene: 11.

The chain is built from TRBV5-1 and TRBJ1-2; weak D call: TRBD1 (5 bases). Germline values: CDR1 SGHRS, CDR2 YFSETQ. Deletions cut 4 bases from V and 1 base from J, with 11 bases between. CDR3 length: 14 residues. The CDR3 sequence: CASSPTGGNYGYTF. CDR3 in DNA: TGCGCCAGCAGCCCGACCGGGGGTAACTATGGCTACACCTTC.

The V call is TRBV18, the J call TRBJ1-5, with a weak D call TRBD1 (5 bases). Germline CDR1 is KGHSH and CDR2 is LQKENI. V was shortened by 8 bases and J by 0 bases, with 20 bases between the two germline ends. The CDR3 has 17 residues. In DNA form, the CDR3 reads TGTGCCAGCAGCGACCGGGACGTACATTATAGCAATCAGCCCCAGCATTTT. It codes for CASSDRDVHYSNQPQHF.

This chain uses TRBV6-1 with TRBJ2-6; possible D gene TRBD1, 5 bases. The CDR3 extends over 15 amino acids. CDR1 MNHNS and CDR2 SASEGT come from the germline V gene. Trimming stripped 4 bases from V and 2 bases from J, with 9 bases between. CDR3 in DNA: TGTGCCAGCAGTGGGGCAGGGACTGGGGCCAACGTCCTGACTTTC. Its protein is CASSGAGTGANVLTF.

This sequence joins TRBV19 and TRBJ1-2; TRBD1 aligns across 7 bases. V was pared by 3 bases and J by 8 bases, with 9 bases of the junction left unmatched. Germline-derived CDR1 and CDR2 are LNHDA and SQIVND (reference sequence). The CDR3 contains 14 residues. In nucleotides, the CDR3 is TGTGCCAGTAGTATCAGCGGACAGGTTTCCGGCTACACCTTC. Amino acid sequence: CASSISGQVSGYTF.